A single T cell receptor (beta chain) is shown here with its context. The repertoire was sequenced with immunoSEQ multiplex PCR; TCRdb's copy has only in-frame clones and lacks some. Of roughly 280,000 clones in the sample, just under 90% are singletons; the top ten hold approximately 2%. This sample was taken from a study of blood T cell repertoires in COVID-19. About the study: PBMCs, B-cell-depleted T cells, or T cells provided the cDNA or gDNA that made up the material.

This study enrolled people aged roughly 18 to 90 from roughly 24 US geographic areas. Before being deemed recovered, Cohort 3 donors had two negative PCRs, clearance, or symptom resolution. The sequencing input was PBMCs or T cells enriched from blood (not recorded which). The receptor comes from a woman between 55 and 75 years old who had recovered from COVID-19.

The CDR3: CASRRSGQETQYF. Written as DNA, the CDR3 is TGTGCCAGCAGGCGGAGTGGGCAAGAGACCCAGTACTTC. The rearrangement joins TRBV12-3 or TRBV12-4 to TRBJ2-5; D gene unclear. This CDR3 is built from 13 residues. The V end lost 6 bases, the J end lost 2 bases, and 10 bases lay between the germline ends.